Shown below are 5 T cell receptor beta chains from a single sample sequenced in a study of CD8+CD57+ T cells in acquired aplastic anemia. Using genomic DNA as the template, TCR beta VDJ and CDR3 profiling was carried out. TCRdb used MiXCR to reprocess the reads, holding one entry per CDR3 protein. This sample has some 200,000 distinct CDR3 sequences, with about half found just once. Patients picked for sequencing had shown CD8+CD57+ cell expansion detected by flow cytometry. Sequenced input: sorted CD4+, CD8+, or CD8+CD57+ T cells (not recorded which) from PBMCs. Receptor source: a human donor with aplastic anemia.

The V call is TRBV20-1, the J call TRBJ2-3, with TRBD2 identical over 9 bases. In germline, CDR1 is DFQATT, CDR2 SNEGSKA (reference sequence). The CDR3 covers 14 residues. V trimming: 5 bases; J trimming: 4 bases; junction bases outside the gene matches: 7. CDR3 sequence: CSAASAGGSDTQYF. Here the CDR3 DNA reads TGCAGTGCTGCTTCAGCGGGGGGATCAGATACGCAGTATTTT.

The rearrangement joins TRBV28 to TRBJ1-1; 7 bases fit TRBD1. Per the germline V gene, CDR1 is MDHEN and CDR2 is SYDVKM. This CDR3 has 15 residues. V lost 6 bases, J lost 0 bases, and 7 bases stayed unmatched. This CDR3 is CASSETGLMNTEAFF. In nucleotides, the CDR3 is TGTGCCAGCAGCGAGACAGGGCTGATGAACACTGAAGCTTTCTTT.

The V and J genes are TRBV2 and TRBJ2-5, with TRBD1 identical over 10 bases. Germline V gene data show CDR1 as SNHLY and CDR2 as FYNNEI. The CDR3 is 15 residues long. J lost 2 bases, V lost 5 bases, and 5 bases had no gene match. The CDR3 DNA reads as TGTGCCAGCAGTCGGGACAGGGGACTTCAAGAGACCCAGTACTTC. It encodes CASSRDRGLQETQYF.

This chain uses TRBV6-5 with TRBJ1-3; 9 bases line up with TRBD1. CDR3 size: 15 residues. Germline V gives CDR1 MNHEY, CDR2 SVGAGI. Trimming took 4 bases from V and 3 from J; bases not matched to a gene: 4. The CDR3 region is CASSSVTGGGNTIYF. The CDR3 region has the DNA TGTGCCAGCAGTTCCGTGACAGGGGGTGGAAACACCATATATTTT.

This clonotype was counted ten times or more. The rearrangement links TRBV20-1 to TRBJ2-2; 8 nucleotides agree with TRBD2. This CDR3 has 15 residues. Trimming at V came to 6 bases and at J to 5 bases, leaving 11 bases not matched to a gene. CDR1 is DFQATT and CDR2 is SNEGSKA in the germline V gene (reference sequence). The CDR3 sequence: CSATRSLAGTGELFF. CDR3 DNA sequence: TGCAGTGCAACTAGGTCGCTAGCGGGTACCGGGGAGCTGTTTTTT.